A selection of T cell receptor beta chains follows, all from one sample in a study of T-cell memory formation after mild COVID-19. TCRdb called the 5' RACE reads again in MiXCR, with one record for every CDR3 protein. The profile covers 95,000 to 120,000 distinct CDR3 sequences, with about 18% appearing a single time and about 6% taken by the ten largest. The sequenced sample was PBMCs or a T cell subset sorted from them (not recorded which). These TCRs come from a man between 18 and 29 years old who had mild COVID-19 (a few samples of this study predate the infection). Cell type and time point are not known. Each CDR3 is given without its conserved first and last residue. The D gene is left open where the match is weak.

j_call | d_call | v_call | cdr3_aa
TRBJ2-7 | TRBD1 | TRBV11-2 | ASSLSPDRASEQY
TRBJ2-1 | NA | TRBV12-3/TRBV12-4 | ASRPHYNEQF
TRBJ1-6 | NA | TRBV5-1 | ASSLNENSPLH
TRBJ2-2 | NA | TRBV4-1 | ASRGLNTGELF
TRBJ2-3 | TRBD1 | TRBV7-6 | ASSPQGAGTQY
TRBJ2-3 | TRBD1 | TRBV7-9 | ASSPPPGTGNTDTQY
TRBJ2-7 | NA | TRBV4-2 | ASSQDNRASYEQY
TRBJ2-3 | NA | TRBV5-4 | ASSLTSGSGDTQY
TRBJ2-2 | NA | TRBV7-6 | ASSLGTGITASTGELF
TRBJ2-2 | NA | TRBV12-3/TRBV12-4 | ASSPRDLNTGELF
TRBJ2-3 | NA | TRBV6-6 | ASSYLGTDTQY
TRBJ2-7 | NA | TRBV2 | ASHQDGSPYEQY
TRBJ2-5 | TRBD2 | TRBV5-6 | ASSLRGGRETQY
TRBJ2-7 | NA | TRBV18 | ASSSDSYEQY
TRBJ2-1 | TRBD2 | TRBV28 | ASRRRLAGSSEQF
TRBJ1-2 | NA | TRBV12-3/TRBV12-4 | ASSLEIFNYGYT
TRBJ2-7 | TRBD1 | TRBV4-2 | ATSGQSEQY
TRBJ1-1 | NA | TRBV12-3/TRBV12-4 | ASSFVGWNTEAF
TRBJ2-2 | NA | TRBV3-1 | ASSQSGFRSPNTGELF
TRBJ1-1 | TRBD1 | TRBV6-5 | ASRWTGRTEAF
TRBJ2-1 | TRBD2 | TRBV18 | ASSPPTSGGVNEQF
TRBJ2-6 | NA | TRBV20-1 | SARRGASGANVLT
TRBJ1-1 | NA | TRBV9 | ASSPGAEGRAF
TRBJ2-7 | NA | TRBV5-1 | ASSLGGAGNEQY
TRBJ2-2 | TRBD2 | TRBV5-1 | ASSLLAVNTGELF
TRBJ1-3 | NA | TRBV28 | ASISGNTIY
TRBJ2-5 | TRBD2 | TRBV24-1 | ATSQAGRETQY
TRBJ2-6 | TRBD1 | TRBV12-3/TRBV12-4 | ASSSWTGKPNVLT
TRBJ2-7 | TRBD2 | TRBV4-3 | ASSQGGGTFTYEQY